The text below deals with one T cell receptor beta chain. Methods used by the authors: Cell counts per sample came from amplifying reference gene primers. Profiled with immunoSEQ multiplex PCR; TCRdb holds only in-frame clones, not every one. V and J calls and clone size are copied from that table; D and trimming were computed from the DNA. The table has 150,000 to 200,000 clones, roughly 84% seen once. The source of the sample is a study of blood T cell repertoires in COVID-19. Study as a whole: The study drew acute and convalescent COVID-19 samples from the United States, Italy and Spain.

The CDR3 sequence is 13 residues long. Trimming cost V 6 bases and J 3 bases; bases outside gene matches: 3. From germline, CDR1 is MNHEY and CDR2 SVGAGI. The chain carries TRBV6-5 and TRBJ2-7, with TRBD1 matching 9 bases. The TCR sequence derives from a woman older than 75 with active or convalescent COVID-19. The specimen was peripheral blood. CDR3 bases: TGTGCCAGCAGGGCGGGACAGGGCTACGAGCAGTACTTC. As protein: CASRAGQGYEQYF.